The sequence of this TCR beta chain was determined in a study of OX40 agonist ivuxolimab in advanced cancers. The protocol was immunoSEQ multiplex PCR, while the TCRdb copy is restricted to in-frame clones and leaves out a portion. The repertoire consists of about 64,000 clones, with roughly 86% occurring once and the leading ten covering under 3.5%. The CDR3 covers 15 residues. V was clipped by 4 bases and J by 4 bases; unmatched bases: 6. CDR1 is SGHTA, CDR2 FQGTGA, per germline. This TCR came from an adult with an advanced solid tumor such as melanoma, head and neck, liver or kidney cancer. V is TRBV7-3 and J is TRBJ2-3; 9 nucleotides agree with TRBD2. The sequencing here drew on CD4+ or CD8+ T cells sorted from blood, taken in a trial of the OX40 agonist ivuxolimab. CDR3 nucleotides: TGTGCCAGCAGCTCCTTAGCGGGAGTACCAGATACGCAGTATTTT. Translated: CASSSLAGVPDTQYF.